One sample yielded the 22 T cell receptor beta chains listed below, sequenced in a study of Ad26.COV2.S vaccination and SARS-CoV-2 variants. The method was immunoSEQ multiplex PCR; TCRdb's version includes in-frame clones alone and lacks a portion of them. The sample shows about 400,000 clones, around nine tenths of them seen only once. Indicated treatment: some 20 received Ad26.COV2.S at low or high dose, single or two shots; about five received placebo; per-sample allocation not given. At day 63 after the first vaccine or placebo injection, samples were drawn. The sequencing here drew on peripheral blood, taken in a trial of Ad26.COV2.S vaccine versus placebo. Receptors were obtained from a person aged 18 to 65 who received the Ad26.COV2.S COVID-19 vaccine or a placebo.

The chain joins TRBV5-4 to TRBJ2-3; 7 bases are a match to TRBD1. Germline loops: CDR1 SGHNT, CDR2 YYREEE (reference sequence). This CDR3 contains 16 residues. V trimming: 0 bases; J trimming: 4 bases; junction bases outside the gene matches: 8. The CDR3 here is CASSLGQGTGADTQYF. DNA of the CDR3: TGTGCCAGCAGCTTGGGACAGGGAACCGGTGCAGATACGCAGTATTTT.

The chain has TRBV11-1 and TRBJ2-4; TRBD2 aligns across 11 bases. The V gene end was trimmed by 5 bases and the J gene end by 6 bases; junction bases not matched to a gene: 3. CDR3 length: 14 amino acids. In germline, CDR1 is SGHAT, CDR2 FQDESV (reference sequence). The CDR3 loop reads CASSPGTSGNIQYF. The CDR3, as DNA: TGTGCCAGCAGCCCCGGGACTAGCGGAAACATTCAGTACTTC.

In its sample, this clone was seen once. V is TRBV7-8 and J is TRBJ2-7; the D call may be TRBD1 or TRBD2 (6 bases each). V gave up 5 bases and J gave up 2 bases, with 16 bases separating them. The CDR3 extends over 15 amino acids. Germline CDR1 and CDR2: SGHVS and FQNEAQ. The CDR3 bases are TGTGCCAGCAGCCAGGGGCGGGGACCCACCTACGAGCAGTACTTC. As protein: CASSQGRGPTYEQYF.

V and J are TRBV15 and TRBJ1-5, with D perhaps TRBD1 (6 bases). CDR3 size: 13 residues. V lost 8 bases, J lost 5 bases, and 13 bases lay in between. Per germline, CDR1 LNHNV and CDR2 YYDKDF (reference sequence). The CDR3 sequence: CATGRQADQPQHF. The CDR3 DNA reads TGTGCCACCGGTAGACAGGCGGATCAGCCCCAGCATTTT. Full variable domain (remainder filled in from reference TRBV15 and TRBJ1-5): DAMVIQNPRYQVTQFGKPVTLSCSQTLNHNVMYWYQQKSSQAPKLLFHYYDKDFNNEADTPDNFQSRRPNTSFCFLDIRSPGLGDTAMYLCATGRQADQPQHFGDGTRLSIL.

This clone was observed a single time. V and J are TRBV27 and TRBJ2-1; the D is unclear. The V end lost 2 bases, the J end lost 10 bases, and 12 bases lay between the germline ends. Germline V gives CDR1 MNHEY, CDR2 SMNVEV (reference sequence). This CDR3 has 13 amino acids. The CDR3 loop reads CASSLNLGREQFF. The CDR3 coding sequence is TGTGCCAGCAGTTTAAATTTAGGTAGGGAGCAGTTCTTC.

This clone was detected a few times. This chain joins TRBV6-5 and TRBJ1-6; no firm D call. The CDR3 spans 13 residues. Looked up from germline, CDR1 is MNHEY and CDR2 is SVGAGI. The V end was cut by 6 bases, the J end by 3 bases, with 6 bases between. The DNA for the CDR3 is TGTGCCAGCAGAAATTACTATAATTCACCCCTCCACTTT. This translates into CASRNYYNSPLHF.

This clone was found once. The rearrangement joins TRBV6-2 or TRBV6-3 to TRBJ1-2; 11 bases map to TRBD1. Trimming at V came to 4 bases and at J to 5 bases, leaving 6 bases not matched to a gene. The germline V gene has CDR1 MNHEY and CDR2 SVGEGT. This CDR3 has 15 amino acids. CDR3 in amino acids: CASSSPGQGVYGYTF. The CDR3 DNA reads as TGTGCCAGCAGTTCCCCGGGACAGGGGGTATATGGCTACACCTTC.

This clone was seen just once. The genes are TRBV5-5 and TRBJ2-2; 9 bases are shared with TRBD1. V lost 4 bases and J lost 2; bases outside the gene matches: 6. The CDR3 consists of 16 residues. Germline V gene lookup returns CDR1 SGHKS and CDR2 YYEKEE (reference sequence). CDR3 protein: CASSRRTGDNTGELFF. CDR3 sequence (DNA): TGTGCCAGCAGCAGGCGGACAGGGGACAACACCGGGGAGCTGTTTTTT.

The gene calls are TRBV6-5 and TRBJ2-7, with D perhaps assigned TRBD1 or TRBD2 (6 bases each). The CDR3 loop spans 13 amino acids. Germline V gene data show CDR1 as MNHEY and CDR2 as SVGAGI. V gave up 6 bases and J gave up 2 bases, with 11 bases separating them. The CDR3 nucleotides read TGTGCCAGCAGGACAGGCGGGGCCTACGAGCAGTACTTC. It translates to CASRTGGAYEQYF.

V and J are TRBV3-1 (or the pseudogene TRBV3-2) and TRBJ2-4, with D perhaps matching TRBD1 (8 bases). The length of the CDR3 is 16 residues. Trimming took 5 bases from V and 7 from J, leaving 21 bases between them. Per germline, CDR1 LGHDT and CDR2 YNNKEL (reference sequence). The CDR3 DNA reads as TGTGCCAGCAGCTACAGGGGGGGAAGGGCGGTGAACATTCAGTACTTC. It is translated as CASSYRGGRAVNIQYF.

The chain is built from TRBV29-1 and TRBJ2-1; 10 nucleotides agree with TRBD2. Germline V CDR1 and CDR2: SQVTM, ANQGSEA. J was trimmed by 0 bases and V by 5 bases; bases with no gene match: 7. The CDR3 has 16 amino acids. The CDR3 DNA sequence: TGCAGCGTTCGGACTAGCGGTGAGAGCTCCTACAATGAGCAGTTCTTC. It translates to CSVRTSGESSYNEQFF.

This rearrangement joins TRBV28 to TRBJ2-7, with no clear D. V lost 3 bases and J lost 2, with 11 bases in between. This CDR3 is built from 14 residues. The germline gives CDR1 MDHEN, CDR2 SYDVKM. CDR3: CASSFSETPYEQYF. The CDR3 DNA reads as TGTGCCAGCAGTTTCTCTGAGACCCCCTACGAGCAGTACTTC. Full variable domain (remainder filled in from reference TRBV28 and TRBJ2-7): DVKVTQSSRYLVKRTGEKVFLECVQDMDHENMFWYRQDPGLGLRLIYFSYDVKMKEKGDIPEGYSVSREKKERFSLILESASTNQTSMYLCASSFSETPYEQYFGPGTRLTVT.

The chain is built from TRBV30 and TRBJ1-6, with TRBD1 identical over 10 bases. This CDR3 spans 13 amino acids. From germline, CDR1 is GTSNPN and CDR2 SVGIG (reference sequence). V was pared by 5 bases and J by 8 bases, with 3 bases of the junction left unmatched. CDR3: CAWGQGGDSPLHF. The CDR3 DNA is TGTGCCTGGGGACAGGGGGGTGATTCACCCCTCCACTTT.

This rearrangement joins TRBV7-8 to TRBJ2-1; 11 bases agree with TRBD2. From germline, CDR1 is SGHVS and CDR2 FQNEAQ. J lost 7 bases, V lost 1 base, and 6 bases had no gene match. This CDR3 has 16 amino acids. CDR3 in amino acids: CASSLVRLAGRNEQFF. CDR3 in DNA: TGTGCCAGCAGCTTAGTTAGACTAGCGGGGAGGAATGAGCAGTTCTTC. Together with reference TRBV7-8 and TRBJ2-1, the CDR3 gives the full variable domain: GAGVSQSPRYKVAKRGQDVALRCDPISGHVSLFWYQQALGQGPEFLTYFQNEAQLDKSGLPSDRFFAERPEGSVSTLKIQRTQQEDSAVYLCASSLVRLAGRNEQFFGPGTRLTVL.

V usage is TRBV15 and J usage is TRBJ2-4; D is perhaps TRBD2 (6 bases). Germline CDR1 reads LNHNV; CDR2 reads YYDKDF (reference sequence). This CDR3 spans 14 amino acids. Trimming removed 8 bases from V and 0 bases from J, with 11 bases in between. DNA of the CDR3: TGTGCCACCGGACCCGGGAGAGCCAAAAACATTCAGTACTTC. Protein: CATGPGRAKNIQYF.

The chain has TRBV29-1 and TRBJ2-1; the match to TRBD1 covers 7 bases. The V gene's germline CDR1 is SQVTM and CDR2 ANQGSEA. V dropped 8 bases and J dropped 5; count of bases not matched to a gene: 6. This CDR3 spans 12 amino acids. Here the CDR3 reads CSIRQGNNEQFF. The CDR3 nucleotides are TGCAGCATCAGACAGGGAAACAATGAGCAGTTCTTC.

J is TRBJ2-7 and V is TRBV27; either TRBD1 or TRBD2 may supply D (5 bases each). This CDR3 comprises 14 residues. The V end lost 0 bases, the J end lost 6 bases, and 12 bases lay between the germline ends. Germline lookup yields CDR1 MNHEY and CDR2 SMNVEV (reference sequence). The CDR3 spells CASSLSAGTTEQYF. The DNA for the CDR3 is TGTGCCAGCAGTTTATCTGCCGGGACCACCGAGCAGTACTTC.

The V call is TRBV7-2, the J call TRBJ2-1; 12 positions agree with TRBD2. V shed 3 bases and J 1 base; nucleotides not matched to a gene: 4. Germline V gene sequence: CDR1 SGHTA, CDR2 FQGNSA. The CDR3 is 17 residues long. CDR3 DNA: TGTGCCAGCAGCTTTACCGGGACTAGCGGGTCCTACAATGAGCAGTTCTTC. This translates into CASSFTGTSGSYNEQFF.

The chain carries TRBV6-1 and TRBJ2-7; D gene ambiguous. Germline V gene lookup returns CDR1 MNHNS and CDR2 SASEGT. Trimming took 2 bases from V and 6 from J, leaving 5 bases between them. There are 11 residues in the CDR3. The CDR3 DNA sequence: TGTGCCAGCAGTGAATTCATCGAGCAGTACTTC. Its protein is CASSEFIEQYF.

The chain uses TRBV18 and TRBJ1-4; TRBD1 agrees at 8 bases. The CDR3 totals 16 residues. J lost 3 bases, V lost 1 base, and 4 bases had no gene match. CDR1 is KGHSH, CDR2 LQKENI, per germline. Here the CDR3 reads CASSPRQGWANEKLFF. The CDR3 region has the DNA TGTGCCAGCTCACCACGACAGGGGTGGGCTAATGAAAAACTGTTTTTT.

This rearrangement joins TRBV28 to TRBJ2-7, with TRBD1 identical over 9 bases. The CDR3 extends over 16 amino acids. Germline assignment: CDR1 MDHEN and CDR2 SYDVKM. Trimming removed 2 bases from V and 1 base from J; junction bases left unmatched: 6. The CDR3: CASSLPRDRASYEQYF. As DNA, the CDR3 is TGTGCCAGCAGTTTACCCCGGGACAGGGCGTCCTACGAGCAGTACTTC.

The chain recombines TRBV3-1 (or the pseudogene TRBV3-2) with TRBJ1-4; D remains unclear. This CDR3 comprises 15 residues. Between the trimmed V and J ends, which lost 0 bases and 8 bases, there was a span of 13 bases. From germline, CDR1 is LGHDT and CDR2 YNNKEL (reference sequence). The CDR3 loop reads CASSQDLGVREKLFF. CDR3 nucleotides: TGTGCCAGCAGCCAAGACTTGGGTGTAAGAGAAAAACTGTTTTTT.